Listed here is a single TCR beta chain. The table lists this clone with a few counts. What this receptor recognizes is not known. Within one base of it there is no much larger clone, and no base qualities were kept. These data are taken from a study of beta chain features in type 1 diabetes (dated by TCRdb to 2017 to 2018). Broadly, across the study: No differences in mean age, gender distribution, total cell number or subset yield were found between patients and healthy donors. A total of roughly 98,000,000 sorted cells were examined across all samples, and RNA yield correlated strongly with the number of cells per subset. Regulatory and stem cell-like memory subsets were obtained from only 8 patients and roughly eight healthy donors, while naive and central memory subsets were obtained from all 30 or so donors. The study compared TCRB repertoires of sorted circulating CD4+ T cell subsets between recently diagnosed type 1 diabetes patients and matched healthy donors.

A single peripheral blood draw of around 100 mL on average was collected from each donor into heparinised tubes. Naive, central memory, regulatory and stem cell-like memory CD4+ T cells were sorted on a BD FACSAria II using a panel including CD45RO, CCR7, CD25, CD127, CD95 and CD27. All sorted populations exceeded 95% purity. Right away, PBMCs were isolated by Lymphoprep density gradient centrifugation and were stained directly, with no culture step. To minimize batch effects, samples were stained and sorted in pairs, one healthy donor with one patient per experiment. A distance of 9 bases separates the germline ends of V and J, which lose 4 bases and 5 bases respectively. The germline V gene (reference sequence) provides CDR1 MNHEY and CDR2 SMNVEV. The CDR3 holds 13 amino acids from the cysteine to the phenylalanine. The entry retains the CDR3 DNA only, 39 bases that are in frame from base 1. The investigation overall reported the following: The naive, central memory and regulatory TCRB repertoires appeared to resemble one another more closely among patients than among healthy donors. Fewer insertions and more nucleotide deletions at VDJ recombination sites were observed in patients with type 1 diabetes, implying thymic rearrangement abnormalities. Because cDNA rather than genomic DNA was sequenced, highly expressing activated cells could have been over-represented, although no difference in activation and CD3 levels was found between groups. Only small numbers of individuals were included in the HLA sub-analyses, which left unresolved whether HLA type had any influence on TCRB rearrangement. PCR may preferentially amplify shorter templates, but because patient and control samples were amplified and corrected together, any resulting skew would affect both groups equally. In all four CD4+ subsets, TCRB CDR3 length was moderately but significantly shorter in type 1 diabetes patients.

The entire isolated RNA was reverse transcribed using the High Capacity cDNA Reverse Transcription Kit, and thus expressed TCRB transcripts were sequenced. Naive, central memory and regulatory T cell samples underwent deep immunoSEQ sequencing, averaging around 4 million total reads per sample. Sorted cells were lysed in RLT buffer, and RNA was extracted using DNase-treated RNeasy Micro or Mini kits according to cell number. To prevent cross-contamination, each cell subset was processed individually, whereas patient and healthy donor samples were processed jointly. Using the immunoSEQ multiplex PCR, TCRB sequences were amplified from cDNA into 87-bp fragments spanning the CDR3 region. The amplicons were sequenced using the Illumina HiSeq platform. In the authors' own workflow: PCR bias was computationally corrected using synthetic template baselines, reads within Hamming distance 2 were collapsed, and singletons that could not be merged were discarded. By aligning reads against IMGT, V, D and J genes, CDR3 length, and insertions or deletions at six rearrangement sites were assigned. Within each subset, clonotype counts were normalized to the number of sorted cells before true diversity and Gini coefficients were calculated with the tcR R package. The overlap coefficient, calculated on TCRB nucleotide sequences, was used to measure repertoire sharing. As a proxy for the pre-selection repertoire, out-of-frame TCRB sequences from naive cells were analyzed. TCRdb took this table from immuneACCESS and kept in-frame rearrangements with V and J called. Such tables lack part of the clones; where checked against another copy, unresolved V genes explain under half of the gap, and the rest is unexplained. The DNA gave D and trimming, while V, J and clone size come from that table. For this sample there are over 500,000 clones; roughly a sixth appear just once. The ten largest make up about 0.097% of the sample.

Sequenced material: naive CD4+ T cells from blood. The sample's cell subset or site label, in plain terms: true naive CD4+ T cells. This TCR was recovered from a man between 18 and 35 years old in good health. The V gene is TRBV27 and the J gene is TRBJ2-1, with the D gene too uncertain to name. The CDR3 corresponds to CASSSRTDNEQFF. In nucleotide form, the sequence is TGTGCCAGCAGTTCGAGGACGGACAATGAGCAGTTCTTC.